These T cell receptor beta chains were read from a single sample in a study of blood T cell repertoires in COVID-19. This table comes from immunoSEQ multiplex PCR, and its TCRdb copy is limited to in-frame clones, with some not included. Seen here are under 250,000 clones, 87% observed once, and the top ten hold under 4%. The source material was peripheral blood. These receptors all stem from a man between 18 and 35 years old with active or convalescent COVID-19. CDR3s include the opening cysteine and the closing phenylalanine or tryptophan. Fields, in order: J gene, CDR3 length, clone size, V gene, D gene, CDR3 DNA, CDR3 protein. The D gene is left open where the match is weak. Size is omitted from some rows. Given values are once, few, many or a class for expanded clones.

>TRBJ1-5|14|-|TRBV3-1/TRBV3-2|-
TGTGCCAGCAGCCAAGAGGCTGCCAATCAGCCCCAGCATTTT
CASSQEAANQPQHF
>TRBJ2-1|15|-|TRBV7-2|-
TGTGCCAGCAGCTTAGAGGCAGGGCCCTACAATGAGCAGTTCTTC
CASSLEAGPYNEQFF
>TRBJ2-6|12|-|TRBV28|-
TGTGCCAGTCACTCTGGGGCCAACGTCCTGACTTTC
CASHSGANVLTF
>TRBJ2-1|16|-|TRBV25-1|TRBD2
TGTGCCAGCAGTGAATATATGGGAGGGATCGACAATGAGCAGTTCTTC
CASSEYMGGIDNEQFF
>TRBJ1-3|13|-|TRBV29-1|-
TGCAGCGTTGTACTTAGCTCTGGAAACACCATATATTTT
CSVVLSSGNTIYF
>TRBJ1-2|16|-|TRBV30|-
TGTGCCTGGAACCCCGGAAGGGGACAACGCGCCCTTGGCTACACCTTC
CAWNPGRGQRALGYTF
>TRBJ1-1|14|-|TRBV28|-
TGTGCCAGCAGTTTGGGGAGGGAGAACACTGAAGCTTTCTTT
CASSLGRENTEAFF
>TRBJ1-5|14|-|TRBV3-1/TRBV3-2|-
TGTGCCAGCAGCCAATCAGGGGACAATCAGCCCCAGCATTTT
CASSQSGDNQPQHF
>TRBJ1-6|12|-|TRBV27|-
TGTGCCAGCCGACAGTATAATTCACCCCTCCACTTT
CASRQYNSPLHF
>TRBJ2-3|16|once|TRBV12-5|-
TGTGCTAGTGGTTTAGGTTTCGGGGGAACCACAGATACGCAGTATTTT
CASGLGFGGTTDTQYF
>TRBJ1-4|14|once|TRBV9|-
TGTGCCAGCAGCCCCCGGTCCAATAATGAAAAACTGTTTTTT
CASSPRSNNEKLFF
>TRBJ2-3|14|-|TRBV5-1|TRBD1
TGCGCCAGCAGCTTTGGCAGGGGGCGGGATACGCAGTATTTT
CASSFGRGRDTQYF
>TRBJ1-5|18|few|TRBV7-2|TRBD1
TGTGCCAGCAGCTTGCGACAGGGAAGGGGCTATAGCAATCAGCCCCAGCATTTT
CASSLRQGRGYSNQPQHF
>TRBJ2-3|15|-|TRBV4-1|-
TGCGCCAGCAGCCCCGGGATCCAACTCACAGATACGCAGTATTTT
CASSPGIQLTDTQYF
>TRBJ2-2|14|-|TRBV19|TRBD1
TGTGCCACTACGCTAACAGGGGCTACCGGGGAGCTGTTTTTT
CATTLTGATGELFF
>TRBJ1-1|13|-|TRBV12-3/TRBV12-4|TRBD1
TGTGCCAGCACCCTACAGGGGATCACTGAAGCTTTCTTT
CASTLQGITEAFF
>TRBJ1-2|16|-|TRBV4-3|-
TGCGCCAGCAGCCAAGATCTAAGTAGGGGAAGAGGAAGCTACACCTTC
CASSQDLSRGRGSYTF
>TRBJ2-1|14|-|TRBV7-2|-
TGTGCCAGCAGCCGTAGTAGTTCCTACAATGAGCAGTTCTTC
CASSRSSSYNEQFF
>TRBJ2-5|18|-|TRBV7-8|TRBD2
TGTGCCAGCAGCTACCCCCGCACTCTAGCGGGGACGGGAGAGACCCAGTACTTC
CASSYPRTLAGTGETQYF
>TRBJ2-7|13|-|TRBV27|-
TGTGCCAGCAGTAGTGGGGGGATCTACGAGCAGTACTTC
CASSSGGIYEQYF
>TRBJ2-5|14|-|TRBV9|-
TGTGCCAGCAGCGTAGGGTTGCGGCAAGAGACCCAGTACTTC
CASSVGLRQETQYF
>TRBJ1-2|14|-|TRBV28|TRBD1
TGTGCCAGCAGTTTAGGGGACAGGGTCTATGGCTACACCTTC
CASSLGDRVYGYTF
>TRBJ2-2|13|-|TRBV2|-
TGTGCCAGCAAGGATCAGGGTCCCGGGGAGCTGTTTTTT
CASKDQGPGELFF
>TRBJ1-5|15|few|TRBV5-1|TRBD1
TGCGCCAGCAGTCAGACGACAGGGTCCGATCAGCCCCAGCATTTT
CASSQTTGSDQPQHF
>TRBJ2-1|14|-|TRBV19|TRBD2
TGTGCCAGTAGCTCTAGCGGGGGGTACAATGAGCAGTTCTTC
CASSSSGGYNEQFF
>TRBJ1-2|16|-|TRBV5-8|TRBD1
TGTGCCAGCAGCATCATCCCACAGGGGGGGCTTTATGGCTACACCTTC
CASSIIPQGGLYGYTF
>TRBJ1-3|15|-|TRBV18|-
TGTGCCAGCTCATCCTCCGTCGGGGCTGGAAACACCATATATTTT
CASSSSVGAGNTIYF
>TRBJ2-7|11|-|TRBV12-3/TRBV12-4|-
TGTGCCAGCAGTGCACTCTACGAGCAGTACTTC
CASSALYEQYF
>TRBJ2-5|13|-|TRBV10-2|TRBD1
TGCGCCAGCAGGGGACAGCTTCAAGAGACCCAGTACTTC
CASRGQLQETQYF
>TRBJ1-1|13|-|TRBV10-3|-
TGTGCCATCAGGACGACAGCGAACACTGAAGCTTTCTTT
CAIRTTANTEAFF
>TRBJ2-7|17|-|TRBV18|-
TGTGCCAGCTCACCACGTGGAGGGAGGATCGCCTCCTACGAGCAGTACTTC
CASSPRGGRIASYEQYF